This passage covers 2 T cell receptor beta chains from one sample sequenced in a study of T-cell memory formation after mild COVID-19. TCRdb re-analysed the 5' RACE reads in MiXCR, keeping a single row per CDR3 protein. The sample lists around 300,000 distinct CDR3 sequences, roughly 13% occurring once. Sequencing was done on a sample of PBMCs or a T cell subset sorted from them (not recorded which). Source of these receptors: a man aged 18-30 years who had mild COVID-19 (a few samples of this study predate the infection). Cell type and time point are not known.

This clonotype was detected only a few times. This rearrangement joins TRBV6-6 to TRBJ2-2, with D possibly TRBD1 on 6 matching bases. Germline V gene data show CDR1 as MNHNY and CDR2 as SVGAGI (reference sequence). The CDR3 loop spans 16 amino acids. V was clipped by 8 bases and J by 1 base, with 17 bases between them. The CDR3 region has the DNA TGTGCCAGCTGTATCGCCCGGGACATGAACACCGGGGAGCTGTTTTTT. Translating it yields CASCIARDMNTGELFF.

The rearrangement joins TRBV6-5 to TRBJ2-7; no firm D call. The CDR3 sequence is 14 residues long. In germline, CDR1 is MNHEY, CDR2 SVGAGI. The DNA of the CDR3 is TGCGCCAGCAGTTACTCCGCTCTTGCCTACGAGCAGTACGTC. It is translated as CASSYSALAYEQYV.